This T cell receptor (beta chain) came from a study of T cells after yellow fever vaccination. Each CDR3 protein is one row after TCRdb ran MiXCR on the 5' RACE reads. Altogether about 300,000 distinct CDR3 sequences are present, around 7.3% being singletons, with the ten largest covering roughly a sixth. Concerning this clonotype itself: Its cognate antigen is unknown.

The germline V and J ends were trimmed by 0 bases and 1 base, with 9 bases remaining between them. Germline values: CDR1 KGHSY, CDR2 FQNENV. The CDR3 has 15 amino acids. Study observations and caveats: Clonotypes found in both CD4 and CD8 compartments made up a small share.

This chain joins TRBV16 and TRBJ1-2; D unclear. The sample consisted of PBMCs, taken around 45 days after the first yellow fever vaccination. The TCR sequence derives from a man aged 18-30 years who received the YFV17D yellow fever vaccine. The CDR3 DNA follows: TGTGCCAGCAGCCAATCGTCGGGGAATAACTATGGCTACACCTTC. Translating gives CASSQSSGNNYGYTF.